This T cell receptor (beta chain) was obtained from a study of shared clonotypes between healthy human individuals (TCRdb year 2020). Study-level background: A few men and two women, aged 18 to 49 years, made up the cohort. Per donor, three plates each were used for CD4 naive and CD4 memory, two for CD8 naive, and one for CD8 memory. To estimate repertoire size and how much clonotypes are shared between individuals, the study performed deep sequencing of blood TCR repertoires from a few healthy adults. To increase sequencing depth and limit assay-specific biases, TCR repertoire library preparation and sequencing were carried out by different laboratories using diverse techniques. Between about 0.8 and 9 billion PBMCs per donor were obtained by leukapheresis.

Using the deep immunoSEQ assay, TCR CDR3 regions were amplified from genomic DNA by multiplex PCR. Extracted genomic DNA from each cell subset was spread evenly across all wells of several immunoSEQ 96-well plates, with each plate serving as a replicate. For sorted subsets, each replicate PCR was loaded with 200 ng genomic DNA, equivalent to 32,000 or so T cell genomes. Purified libraries were quantified with a Qubit 3.0 fluorometer, sized on a Bioanalyzer 2100, and re-quantified with the KAPA Library Quantification kit. Every immunoSEQ 96-well plate was sequenced on a separate single-read 150-cycle Illumina NextSeq 550 flow cell. In the authors' own workflow: Because the immunoSEQ output held only junctional sequences and lacked quality scores, the filtering could not match the filtering applied to full-length reads. Sequences were annotated with PyIR, a Python wrapper for IgBLAST v1.9, using IMGT germline references to assign V/J genes and CDR3. Reads with weak V/J assignments (E-value above 1e-6), missing CDR3, stop codons, out-of-frame junctions, or ambiguous translated residues were removed. A V3J clonotype was defined by an identical inferred V gene, J gene, and CDR3 amino acid sequence. The percentage overlap between two repertoires was calculated by dividing the number of shared unique clonotypes by the size of the smaller repertoire. RTK rarefaction, the Chao1 estimator, and Recon v2.1 estimates of unobserved clonotypes were used to assess repertoire richness. For all TCRbeta clonotypes obtained by the gDNA method from a handful of donors, generation probabilities were computed with OLGA. In TCRdb, the immuneACCESS table is reduced to in-frame sequences with V and J assigned. These tables do not hold every clone; where another copy was compared, an unresolved V gene accounts for under half, and the others remain unexplained. V, J and clone size are those of that table, while D and trimming were read from the DNA. A total of around 690,000 clones appear in this sample, 90% of them only once. 34% of the sample is taken by the ten largest.

Paper-wide results and their limitations: Incomplete sequencing was indicated by rarefaction of sorted-subset datasets, despite the large sequencing depth. Estimated clonotype richness was generally larger for naive than for memory subsets. The small number of donors limited the genetic and exposure-history diversity represented. Sampling was restricted to blood, and TCR repertoires in tissue are likely to differ from TCR repertoires in blood. Based on pairwise subsampling, the degree of clonotype sharing among donors was expected to be affected by sequencing depth. Clonotypes shared by all four sorted-subset donors showed higher generation probabilities than non-shared clonotypes. Sharing across several donors was observed for roughly 5.4% of naive CD4, 3% to 3.5% of naive CD8, about 2.5% of memory CD4, and over 0.3% of memory CD8 clonotypes.

The donors were healthy, HIV-negative adults who had no recently reported acute infections or vaccinations. All donors were Caucasian adults living in Nashville, Tennessee, USA. CD8 memory samples consisted of magnetically selected CD45RO+ cells combined with CCR7-negative CD45RA+ effector memory (TemRA) cells. Blood was collected by leukapheresis, and PBMCs were isolated by Ficoll-Histopaque density gradient centrifugation and then cryopreserved in liquid nitrogen vapor phase. Purity and quantity of every magnetically sorted T cell population were checked by analytical flow cytometry. From each sorted fraction, genomic DNA was isolated and quantified by UV absorbance on a Nanodrop 2000c. Turning to this clone: The antigen this receptor binds is unknown. One end of the junction varies from germline; a read error may be responsible.

Taken from cysteine to phenylalanine, the CDR3 has 14 residues. The only DNA kept is the CDR3, 42 bases in frame from the first base. The germline V gene (reference sequence) gives CDR1 as LNHNV and CDR2 as YYDKDF. This receptor was taken from a man between 18 and 35 years old in good health. Some clones in this sample may be carry-over from other donors' samples. The sequence joins TRBV15 to TRBJ1-1, with a weak D call of TRBD1 (5 bases match). The material sequenced was memory CD8+ T cells from PBMCs. In the paper's terms, the cell subset or site label means: CD45RO+ cells pooled with CCR7-negative TemRA cells. The CDR3 amino acid sequence is: CATSREGRNAEAFF. The DNA is as follows: TGTGCCACCAGCAGAGAGGGACGGAACGCTGAAGCTTTCTTT.